This T cell receptor beta chain was found in a study of CD8 T cells in ankylosing spondylitis. Per germline, CDR1 SNHLY and CDR2 FYNNEI. The CDR3 sequence is 14 residues long. The V and J ends lost 7 bases and 5 bases respectively, with 15 bases between them. Study-level findings and limits: Earlier studies detected some motif variants in reactive arthritis synovial fluid and blood.

This clonotype came up many times. The antigen is not known. TCRdb re-called the 5' RACE reads through MiXCR, storing one row per CDR3 protein. The sample contains 210,000 or so distinct CDR3 sequences, 25% to 30% of which appear only once. This chain joins TRBV2 and TRBJ2-1; D perhaps matches TRBD2 (6 bases). Sample: blood, either unsorted or a sorted T cell fraction (not recorded which). This TCR was recovered from a male donor with ankylosing spondylitis or in good health (not recorded which). CDR3 bases: TGTGCCAGCATTATAAGGACTATAAACAATGAGCAGTTCTTC. This gives the protein CASIIRTINNEQFF.